The clone carrying this TCR beta chain was detected only once. What it binds is not known. In this CDR3 the conserved last residue, phenylalanine or tryptophan, is missing, so a read error is likely. The data stem from a study of tumor-infiltrating lymphocytes in primary liver carcinoma. For the study at large: Patients were both men and women, whose ages ran from 30 to 69 years.

Synthesis of TCR beta cDNA was carried out from 500 ng total RNA with a constant-region primer. Three-round nested multiplex PCR performed with slightly modified ARM-PCR produced the TCR beta libraries. Forward primers for TRBV1-TRBV30 and a C-beta reverse primer served the first two PCR rounds, at 10 cycles each. One entry per CDR3 protein results from TCRdb running MiXCR on the multiplex PCR reads. This sample carries about 180,000 distinct CDR3 sequences, 60% of them seen once, and the ten largest clones take 70% to 80%. Findings and limits, study-wide: Overlap in tumor-adjacent and tumor-blood pairs fell below that of tumor region pairs.

Both blood RNA, taken from unsorted whole blood, and germline DNA were extracted. The study enrolled treatment-naive patients with chronic HBV infection. CDR3 length equals 22 residues. V shed 1 base, J shed 3 bases, and the junction held 22 bases outside the gene matches. The sequence derives from a man aged 35 to 55 with primary liver carcinoma and hepatitis B virus infection. This chain joins TRBV12-3 or TRBV12-4 and TRBJ2-1, with 9 positions matching TRBD2. Sequencing was carried out using peripheral blood. For the CDR3, the DNA is TGTGCCAGCAGTTTAGTTTTAAGGGTAGGGACTAGCAGTTCTCAGAGCTACAATGAGCAGTTCCTC. Translated: CASSLVLRVGTSSSQSYNEQFL.